This T cell receptor beta chain is drawn from a study of blood T cell repertoires in COVID-19. Background on the study: COVID-19 samples, acute and convalescent, were from the United States, Italy and Spain. T cells, B-cell-depleted T cells, or PBMCs supplied cDNA or gDNA.

Per the authors' pipeline: Nucleated cell number was recorded as an estimate derived from reference gene primer amplification. Sequencing was performed with immunoSEQ multiplex PCR; in TCRdb, only in-frame clones are kept and a portion is missing. The V and J calls and clone size were taken over from that table, and D and trimming were inferred from the DNA. The sample comprises approximately 300,000 clones, roughly 90% of which are singletons, and around 6.6% rests with the top ten. CDR1 and CDR2 from the germline V gene are SEHNR and FQNEAQ (reference sequence). The CDR3 is 16 amino acids. V was clipped by 3 bases and J by 0 bases, with 15 bases between them.

Sequenced input: peripheral blood. The sequence came from a man between 18 and 29 years old who had recovered from COVID-19. The genes are TRBV7-9 and TRBJ2-7, with D tentatively TRBD2 (6 bases). The CDR3 here is CASSFGGTYDSYEQYF. The CDR3 DNA follows: TGTGCCAGCAGCTTTGGAGGGACGTACGACTCCTACGAGCAGTACTTC.